The rows below give T cell receptor beta chains drawn from one sample of a study of identical twins. TCRdb recomputed calls from the 5' RACE reads with MiXCR, one row per CDR3 protein. Among approximately 550,000 distinct CDR3 sequences listed, about a fifth were seen once. In addition, the sample was reused for a study of yellow fever vaccine responses in identical twins.

Sequenced sample: CD4+ T cells sorted from blood. These receptor sequences come from a woman aged 18 to 35 in good health. The CDR3 runs from the conserved cysteine through the conserved F or W. Each record gives: V gene, D gene, clone size, J gene, CDR3 protein, CDR3 DNA. A D gene is named only where the DNA matches it firmly. Clone size is stated in some rows and not others, as once, few, many or a class when expanded.

TRBV7-8,NA,few,TRBJ2-1,CASSAVLAEQFF,TGTGCCAGCAGCGCCGTACTCGCCGAGCAGTTCTTC
TRBV29-1,NA,NA,TRBJ1-5,CSVEEHADQPQHF,TGCAGCGTTGAAGAACATGCGGACCAGCCCCAGCATTTT
TRBV6-1,NA,NA,TRBJ1-5,CASTVDRSGNQPQHF,TGTGCCAGCACGGTTGACAGGTCGGGCAATCAGCCCCAGCATTTT
TRBV24-1,TRBD2,NA,TRBJ2-1,CATASGGAWNEQFF,TGTGCCACCGCTAGCGGGGGGGCCTGGAATGAGCAGTTCTTC
TRBV6-4,NA,few,TRBJ2-1,CASSRGGTGPQWEQFF,TGTGCCAGCAGCCGCGGTGGGACCGGCCCACAATGGGAGCAGTTCTTC
TRBV5-1,TRBD1,few,TRBJ1-1,CASSSTGVAEAFF,TGCGCCAGCAGCTCCACAGGGGTAGCTGAAGCTTTCTTT
TRBV2,NA,few,TRBJ2-1,CASSVASLHNEQFF,TGTGCCAGCAGTGTCGCTAGTCTCCACAATGAGCAGTTCTTC
TRBV24-1,TRBD2,NA,TRBJ2-1,CATRGTSGLSSYNEQFF,TGTGCCACCCGGGGGACTAGCGGTCTCAGCTCCTACAATGAGCAGTTCTTC
TRBV9,NA,NA,TRBJ2-5,CASSAEAGQETQYF,TGTGCCAGCAGCGCAGAAGCGGGTCAAGAGACCCAGTACTTC
TRBV7-2,NA,few,TRBJ2-3,CASSFYRDTQYF,TGTGCCAGCAGCTTCTATCGAGATACGCAGTATTTT
TRBV29-1,TRBD1,NA,TRBJ1-2,CSVLTGVNYGYTF,TGCAGCGTACTGACAGGGGTAAACTATGGCTACACCTTC
TRBV2,TRBD2,NA,TRBJ2-1,CASAGTSGYNEQFF,TGTGCCAGCGCTGGGACTAGCGGCTACAATGAGCAGTTCTTC
TRBV7-9,NA,NA,TRBJ1-6,CASSLASQGASPLHF,TGTGCCAGCAGCTTAGCATCCCAGGGTGCTTCACCCCTCCACTTT
TRBV28,TRBD2,NA,TRBJ2-1,CASSLYASGSYNEQFF,TGTGCCAGCAGTCTCTACGCTAGCGGATCCTACAATGAGCAGTTCTTC
TRBV7-9,TRBD2,few,TRBJ2-1,CASSPRLADPDNEQFF,TGTGCCAGCAGCCCCAGACTAGCAGACCCCGACAATGAGCAGTTCTTC
TRBV24-1,TRBD2,few,TRBJ2-3,CATAVGLAGFTDTQYF,TGTGCCACCGCCGTGGGACTAGCGGGATTTACAGATACGCAGTATTTT
TRBV12-3/TRBV12-4,TRBD1,many,TRBJ2-7,CASGGQGAFEQYF,TGTGCCAGCGGAGGACAGGGGGCTTTCGAGCAGTACTTC
TRBV20-1,TRBD2,NA,TRBJ2-3,CSASGTSSDTQYF,TGCAGTGCTAGTGGGACTAGTTCAGATACGCAGTATTTT
TRBV5-1,TRBD1,many,TRBJ2-2,CASSRDRGQTGELFF,TGCGCCAGCAGTCGGGACAGGGGTCAGACCGGGGAGCTGTTTTTT
TRBV2,NA,once,TRBJ2-7,CASSEDLATYEQYF,TGTGCCAGCAGTGAGGATTTAGCGACCTACGAGCAGTACTTC
TRBV5-1,NA,few,TRBJ2-6,CASSLPGSSGANVLTF,TGCGCCAGCAGCTTGCCCGGGAGCTCTGGGGCCAACGTCCTGACTTTC
TRBV3-1,NA,NA,TRBJ2-7,CASSQGGNSYEQYF,TGTGCCAGCAGCCAAGGGGGAAACTCCTACGAGCAGTACTTC
TRBV6-1,TRBD1,few,TRBJ2-4,CASRGQARNIQYF,TGTGCCAGCAGAGGACAGGCCCGAAACATTCAGTACTTC
TRBV6-5,NA,NA,TRBJ2-7,CASSSTGYSYEQYF,TGTGCCAGCAGTTCCACGGGATACTCCTACGAGCAGTACTTC
TRBV5-1,NA,NA,TRBJ2-5,CASSQGQHPGGTQYF,TGCGCCAGCAGCCAAGGCCAGCACCCTGGGGGGACCCAGTACTTC
TRBV2,NA,NA,TRBJ2-7,CASSTRAYEQYF,TGTGCCAGCTCGACACGGGCCTACGAGCAGTACTTC
TRBV5-1,NA,NA,TRBJ1-2,CASSLDLGGYTF,TGCGCCAGCAGCCTGGACTTGGGTGGCTACACCTTC
TRBV7-8,NA,few,TRBJ1-2,CASSLGQGIYGYTF,TGTGCCAGCAGCTTGGGGCAGGGAATCTATGGCTACACCTTC
TRBV7-9,NA,few,TRBJ1-4,CASSPRGVQEKLFF,TGTGCCAGCAGCCCCCGGGGAGTTCAGGAAAAACTGTTTTTT
TRBV20-1,TRBD1,NA,TRBJ1-3,CSARTGQGAISGNTIYF,TGCAGTGCTAGGACGGGACAGGGGGCTATCTCTGGAAACACCATATATTTT
TRBV9,NA,many,TRBJ2-6,CASSVGGAGANVLTF,TGTGCCAGCAGCGTAGGAGGGGCGGGGGCCAACGTCCTGACTTTC
TRBV4-2,NA,few,TRBJ1-6,CASSQSAGTEFVLGHSPLHF,TGTGCCAGCAGCCAAAGCGCCGGGACCGAATTCGTTTTGGGCCATTCACCCCTCCACTTT
TRBV7-2,NA,NA,TRBJ1-5,CASSLGMVKGSQPQHF,TGTGCCAGCAGCTTAGGGATGGTAAAGGGATCGCAGCCCCAGCATTTT
TRBV7-2,NA,NA,TRBJ2-7,CASSLSGMRSYEQYF,TGTGCCAGCAGCCTCTCAGGGATGAGGTCGTACGAGCAGTACTTC
TRBV20-1,NA,few,TRBJ2-4,CSARDSRPIGPMDIQYF,TGCAGTGCTAGAGACAGCCGTCCGATTGGGCCCATGGACATTCAGTACTTC
TRBV20-1,TRBD1,NA,TRBJ2-1,CSARSDRGGSTEQFF,TGCAGTGCTAGATCGGACAGGGGCGGGAGTACTGAGCAGTTCTTC
TRBV20-1,TRBD2,NA,TRBJ2-1,CSASGSREVPGNEQFF,TGCAGTGCTAGCGGTTCCCGGGAGGTCCCGGGGAATGAGCAGTTCTTC
TRBV7-6,NA,few,TRBJ2-7,CASSLGTARGVEQYF,TGTGCCAGCAGCTTAGGAACGGCCAGGGGAGTCGAGCAGTACTTC
TRBV12-3/TRBV12-4,TRBD1,NA,TRBJ1-6,CASSSTGPNSPLHF,TGTGCCAGCAGTTCGACAGGGCCAAATTCACCCCTCCACTTT
TRBV12-3/TRBV12-4,NA,few,TRBJ1-3,CASSLNRNTIYF,TGTGCCAGCAGTTTAAACAGAAACACCATATATTTT
TRBV7-2,NA,NA,TRBJ1-4,CASSSRDSNEKLFF,TGTGCCAGCAGCTCCCGGGATAGTAATGAAAAACTGTTTTTT
TRBV29-1,TRBD2,NA,TRBJ2-1,CSVDIVSGGPSRNEQFF,TGCAGCGTTGATATTGTATCGGGAGGGCCCTCGAGGAATGAGCAGTTCTTC
TRBV3-1,NA,NA,TRBJ2-6,CASSQVRDGIFGANVLTF,TGTGCCAGCAGCCAAGTTCGTGACGGCATCTTTGGGGCCAACGTCCTGACTTTC
TRBV6-2/TRBV6-3,NA,NA,TRBJ2-7,CASSYSAPQSYEQYF,TGTGCCAGCAGTTACTCGGCCCCCCAATCCTACGAGCAGTACTTC
TRBV20-1,TRBD2,NA,TRBJ2-1,CCARPGLAPTYNEQFF,TGCTGTGCTAGGCCGGGACTAGCTCCTACCTACAATGAGCAGTTCTTC
TRBV12-3/TRBV12-4,TRBD1,few,TRBJ1-1,CASSSGQGGAFF,TGTGCCAGCAGTTCCGGACAGGGAGGGGCTTTCTTT
TRBV7-9,NA,NA,TRBJ1-2,CASSIQESNYGYTF,TGTGCCAGCAGCATACAGGAGTCTAACTATGGCTACACCTTC
TRBV6-1,NA,few,TRBJ2-4,CASRGPASKNKNIQYF,TGTGCCAGCAGAGGCCCGGCCTCGAAGAATAAAAACATTCAGTACTTC
TRBV7-3,TRBD2,few,TRBJ2-1,CASSSAGGPYNEQFF,TGTGCCAGCAGCTCAGCGGGAGGGCCTTACAATGAGCAGTTCTTC
TRBV20-1,TRBD1,many,TRBJ2-3,CSARDGTGGRTDTQYF,TGCAGTGCTAGAGATGGGACAGGGGGTCGCACAGATACGCAGTATTTT
TRBV29-1,TRBD1,NA,TRBJ2-3,CRCSTGADTQYF,TGCAGGTGTAGTACAGGGGCAGATACGCAGTATTTT
TRBV5-1,TRBD1,few,TRBJ2-5,CASSIATGGLETQYF,TGCGCCAGCAGCATTGCGACAGGGGGCTTGGAGACCCAGTACTTC
TRBV12-3/TRBV12-4,NA,few,TRBJ1-5,CASSAGRLNQPQHF,TGTGCCAGCAGTGCAGGACGGCTCAATCAGCCCCAGCATTTT
TRBV12-3/TRBV12-4,NA,NA,TRBJ2-3,CASSSGLPSTDTQYF,TGTGCCAGCAGTTCCGGACTACCCAGCACAGATACGCAGTATTTT